This T cell receptor beta chain was profiled in a study of T cells in Graves' hyperthyroidism and ophthalmopathy. Study observations and caveats: Patients with ophthalmopathy were separated from those with stable hyperthyroidism by a 13 V-J model. Blood samples included most of the expanded thyroid clonotypes exceeding 0.001.

Graves' hyperthyroidism was deemed stable given no ophthalmopathy progression within 18 months. Clinical symptoms, serum thyroxine, TRAb, thyroid ultrasound and orbital computed tomography informed diagnoses. Amplification targeted TCR beta CDR3 regions from RNA transcripts. In the first-round RT-PCR of the TCR CDR3, the HTBI primer set was used. TCRdb called the multiplex PCR reads again in MiXCR, with one record for every CDR3 protein. The sample comprises some 510,000 distinct CDR3 sequences, more than 20% of which are singletons, and about 30% rests with the top ten. This clonotype was found a few times. Antigen: not known. CDR3 length: 14 amino acids. CDR1 DFQATT and CDR2 SNEGSKA come from the germline V gene (reference sequence). The germline V and J ends were trimmed by 3 bases and 1 base, with 10 bases remaining between them.

The specimen was blood. The TCR comes from a man aged 18 to 35 with Graves' hyperthyroidism. The chain carries TRBV20-1 and TRBJ1-5; D possibly corresponds to TRBD1 (6 bases). CDR3 sequence reads: CSARDDRSNQPQHF. Written as DNA, the CDR3 is TGCAGTGCTAGGGATGACAGGAGCAATCAGCCCCAGCATTTT.